The entry below describes one T cell receptor (beta chain). As yet, its antigen is unknown. The data stem from a study of T cells in localized non-small cell lung cancer. General study results and limits: Turning up in adjacent lung were a median roughly 60 of the top 100 tumor clones. Greater T cell density in blood accompanied longer overall survival. Sequencing was restricted to one tumor region; therefore, heterogeneity remains possible. Uninvolved adjacent lung had higher T cell clonality than tumor and all other tissues.

Generated by immunoSEQ multiplex PCR, the TCRdb table keeps only in-frame clones and is missing some. The repertoire includes about 77,000 clones, about 88% of them detected once, and approximately 22% sits in the top ten. Trimming removed 0 bases at V and 4 bases at J, with 12 bases between. This CDR3 comprises 15 residues. Germline loops: CDR1 LNHNV, CDR2 YYDKDF (reference sequence). The sequencing here drew on peripheral blood, taken before any cancer treatment. This sequence joins TRBV15 and TRBJ2-5, with D uncertain. This TCR came from a woman aged 35 to 75 with stage I squamous cell lung carcinoma. Here the CDR3 reads CATSRDARERETQYF. For the CDR3, the DNA is TGTGCCACCAGCAGAGATGCTCGAGAGCGAGAGACCCAGTACTTC.